This T cell receptor beta chain was recovered during a study of relationships among human T cell subsets. Study-level findings and limits: A couple of pan T samples, processed alongside pan B cells, lack T cell counts. Regulatory and Th2 subsets had few clones over 100 reads, unlike CD8+ cytotoxic cells.

Semiquantitative ARM-PCR amplified T cell receptor alpha and beta CDR3 regions from mRNA. ARM-PCR used tagged nested gene-specific primers, then communal superprimers for exponential amplification. TCRdb passed the multiplex PCR reads through MiXCR, listing each CDR3 protein once. Of about 15,000 distinct CDR3 sequences listed, around 62% are singletons. This clonotype has only a few counts. Its cognate antigen is unknown. Trimming took off 0 bases at V and 7 bases at J, with 14 bases between the two ends. Per germline, CDR1 SGHRS and CDR2 YFSETQ. The CDR3 contains 15 residues. The sequencing input was total T cells sorted from blood. The TCR sequence derives from a man in his forties in good health. The chain recombines TRBV5-1 with TRBJ1-5; tentative D call: TRBD1 (6 bases). The CDR3 nucleotides are TGCGCCAGCAGCTTGGCGGGACAAGCGAGCCAGCCCCAGCATTTT. Translating it yields CASSLAGQASQPQHF.